Given below is one T cell receptor (beta chain) in context. Its antigen is not known. This sample was included in a study of high-grade serous ovarian cancer treatment subgroups. Study-wide findings and caveats: Different patients shared almost no repertoire; same-patient tumors shared 0.11 to 0.79.

The method was immunoSEQ multiplex PCR; TCRdb's version includes in-frame clones alone and lacks a portion of them. The data hold about 12,000 clones, with about nine tenths observed a single time. Tumor samples were obtained before definitive surgery or chemotherapy. The length of the CDR3 is 13 residues. Germline trimming cut 7 bases from V and 6 bases from J; bases unmatched to any gene: 4. Germline values: CDR1 SNHLY, CDR2 FYNNEI. This TCR was sampled from a human donor with high-grade serous ovarian cancer. Sequenced material: tumor tissue. This chain uses TRBV2 with TRBJ1-5; TRBD1 aligns across 9 bases. The CDR3 DNA reads as TGTGCCAGCAACAGGGGGCAAGGTCAGCCCCAGCATTTT. Translating gives CASNRGQGQPQHF.